The entry that follows covers one T cell receptor (beta chain) sequence. Its recognized antigen is unknown. Per-base qualities were not stored, and no clone one base away is much larger. Per the publication, the time point label means: before anti-PD-1 therapy. Tumor biopsies were site-matched, taken from the same primary tumor before and after PD-1 blockade. For bulk TCRbeta sequencing, genomic DNA was extracted from tumor biopsies or peripheral blood, and input amounts ranged from 616 ng to 6,004 ng. Bulk TCRbeta sequencing was performed on remaining biopsy material to increase sensitivity for rare clonotypes compared with single-cell TCR sequencing. All patients had histologically proven advanced or metastatic basal or squamous cell carcinoma and were poor candidates for surgical resection. The basal cell carcinoma cohort comprised 10 or so patients, of whom 8 had bulk tumor TCR sequencing. Fresh biopsies were taken from the primary tumor site, and part of the biopsy material was kept in RNAlater for exome and bulk TCR sequencing.

The immunoSEQ platform was used for deep TCRbeta sequencing. The paper's data handling went like this. For further analysis, only productive rearrangements were exported out of the immunoSEQ Analyzer. A two-sided binomial test with a Bonferroni-corrected P below 0.01 was used to identify clones that significantly expanded or contracted between timepoints. T cell phenotypes were assigned to bulk TCRbeta clonotypes by matching the clonotypes to single-cell RNA+TCR-seq clones with the same TCRbeta sequence. Using bulk TCR sequencing data, clone enrichment in tumor was calculated by dividing a clone's tumor frequency by the same clone's PBMC frequency. GLIPH was used to sort TCRs into specificity groups, which are clusters of distinct TCRs that likely recognize common antigens through shared CDR3 motifs. What TCRdb holds here is the immuneACCESS table cut down to in-frame rearrangements. Part of the clones is not present; checked against another copy, under half of the missing clones reflect an unresolved V gene, and the others are unexplained. That table is the source of V, J and clone size, and D and trimming were worked out from the DNA. Counted in this sample were thousands of clones; 65% to 80% of them appeared once. The ten largest make up about 5% of the sample.

The record originates from a study of T cells in tumors after PD-1 blockade (dated by TCRdb to about 2019). For the study in its entirety: Exclusion criteria were prior checkpoint blockade, use of systemic immunosuppressants, or recent radiotherapy or other anti-cancer therapy within 4 weeks. Patients received pembrolizumab 200 mg every 3 weeks or cemiplimab 350 mg every 2 weeks. RECIST version 1.1 was used to assess clinical response. Paired single-cell RNA and TCR sequencing was performed on site-matched tumors from BCC or SCC patients before and after anti-PD-1 therapy. While on anti-PD-1 treatment, some of the patients also continued taking daily vismodegib 150 mg. On average, tumor samples had 25,000 to 30,000 TCR templates (range about 550-99,264) and 6,000 or so unique clonotypes, roughly 20-fold deeper than single-cell TCR sequencing.

The investigation overall reported the following: About 41% of tumor TCR clonotypes were found in blood, and some novel exhausted tumor clones appeared in pre-treatment blood, suggesting peripheral recruitment. Clonal replacement was seen only when comparing pre- and post-treatment samples and not when comparing two pre-treatment samples, which argues against artifacts from biopsy timing or location. Exhausted CD8+ clones expanded after therapy were found to be mostly novel clonotypes undetected pre-treatment, suggesting clonal replacement rather than reinvigoration of pre-existing clones. The source of novel T cell clones was not identified and could include lymphoid organs or rare unexpanded clones within the tumor or its periphery.

Via the germline V gene (reference sequence), CDR1 is LNHDA and CDR2 SQIVND. The CDR3 covers 14 residues, taking in both the cysteine and the phenylalanine. CDR3 DNA is the only sequence kept; it has 42 bases, read in frame from the first base. Trimming accounts for 4 bases at V and 5 bases at J, while the number of junction bases matched to no gene is 7. The receptor was derived from a human donor with basal cell carcinoma. This chain joins TRBV19 to TRBJ2-5, with 7 bases in between that match TRBD1. The starting material was tumor tissue, obtained before anti-PD-1 treatment. The CDR3 here reads CASSRDREGETQYF. The bases read TGTGCCAGTAGTAGAGACAGGGAAGGGGAGACCCAGTACTTC.